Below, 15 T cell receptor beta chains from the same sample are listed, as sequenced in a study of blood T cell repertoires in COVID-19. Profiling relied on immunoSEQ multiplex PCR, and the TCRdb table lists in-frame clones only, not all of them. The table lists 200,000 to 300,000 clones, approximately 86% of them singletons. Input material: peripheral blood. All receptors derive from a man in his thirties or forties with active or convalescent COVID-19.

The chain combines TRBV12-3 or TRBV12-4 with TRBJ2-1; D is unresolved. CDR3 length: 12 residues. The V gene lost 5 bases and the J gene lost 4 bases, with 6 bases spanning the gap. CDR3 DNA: TGTGCCAGCAGTGGGCCTTACAATGAGCAGTTCTTC. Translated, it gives CASSGPYNEQFF.

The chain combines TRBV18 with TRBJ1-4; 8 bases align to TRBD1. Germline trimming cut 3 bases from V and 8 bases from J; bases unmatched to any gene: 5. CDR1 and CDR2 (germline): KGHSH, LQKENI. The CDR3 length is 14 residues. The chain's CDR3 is CASSPTTGEEKLFF. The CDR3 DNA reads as TGTGCCAGCTCACCGACGACAGGGGAGGAAAAACTGTTTTTT.

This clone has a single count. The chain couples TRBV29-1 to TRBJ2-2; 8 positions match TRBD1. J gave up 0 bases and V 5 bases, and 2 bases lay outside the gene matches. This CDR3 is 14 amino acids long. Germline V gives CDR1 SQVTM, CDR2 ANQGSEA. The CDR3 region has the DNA TGCAGCGTTATACAGGGGGCGAACACCGGGGAGCTGTTTTTT. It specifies CSVIQGANTGELFF.

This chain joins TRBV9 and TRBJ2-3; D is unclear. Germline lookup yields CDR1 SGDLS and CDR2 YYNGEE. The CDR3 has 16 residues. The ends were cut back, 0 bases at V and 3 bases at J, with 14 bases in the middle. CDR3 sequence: CASSVDRLGGTDTQYF. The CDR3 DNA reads TGTGCCAGCAGCGTAGATCGGCTAGGTGGTACAGATACGCAGTATTTT.

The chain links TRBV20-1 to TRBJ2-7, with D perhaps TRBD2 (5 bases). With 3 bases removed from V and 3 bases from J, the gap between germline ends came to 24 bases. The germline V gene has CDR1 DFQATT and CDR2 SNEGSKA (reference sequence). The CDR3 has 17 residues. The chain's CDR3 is CSASGNAGPGGYYEQYF. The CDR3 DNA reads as TGCAGTGCTAGTGGGAATGCGGGCCCAGGTGGGTACTACGAGCAGTACTTC.

The CDR3 loop reads CASSFRGNTEAFF. Written as DNA, the CDR3 is TGTGCCAGCAGCTTCAGGGGAAACACTGAAGCTTTCTTT. V is TRBV5-4 and J is TRBJ1-1; maybe TRBD1 (6 bases). Germline lookup yields CDR1 SGHNT and CDR2 YYREEE (reference sequence). The CDR3 has 13 residues. V was cut by 2 bases and J by 2 bases, with 7 bases left in between.

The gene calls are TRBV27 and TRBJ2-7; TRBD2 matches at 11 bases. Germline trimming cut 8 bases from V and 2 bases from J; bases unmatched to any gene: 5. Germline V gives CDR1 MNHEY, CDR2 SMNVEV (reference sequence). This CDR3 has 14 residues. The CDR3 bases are TGTGCCAGCGATGGGACTAGCGGAACCTACGAGCAGTACTTC. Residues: CASDGTSGTYEQYF.

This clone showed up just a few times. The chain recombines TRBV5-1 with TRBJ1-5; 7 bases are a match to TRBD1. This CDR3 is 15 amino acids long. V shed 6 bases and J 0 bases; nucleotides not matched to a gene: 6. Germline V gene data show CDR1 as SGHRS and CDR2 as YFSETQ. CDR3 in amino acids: CASILQGYSNQPQHF. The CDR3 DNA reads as TGCGCCAGCATCCTACAGGGGTATAGCAATCAGCCCCAGCATTTT.

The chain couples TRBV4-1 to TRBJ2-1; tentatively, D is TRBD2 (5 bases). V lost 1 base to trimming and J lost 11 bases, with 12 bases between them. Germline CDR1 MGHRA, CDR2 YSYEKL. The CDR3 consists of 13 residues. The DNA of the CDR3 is TGCGCCAGCAGCCAAGTCGGGATCGGGAAGCAGTTCTTC. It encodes CASSQVGIGKQFF.

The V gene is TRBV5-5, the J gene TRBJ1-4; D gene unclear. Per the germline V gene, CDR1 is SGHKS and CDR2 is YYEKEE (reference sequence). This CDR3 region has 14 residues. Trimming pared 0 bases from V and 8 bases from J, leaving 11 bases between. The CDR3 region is CASSLDFGGEKLFF. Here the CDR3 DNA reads TGTGCCAGCAGCTTGGACTTCGGAGGGGAAAAACTGTTTTTT.

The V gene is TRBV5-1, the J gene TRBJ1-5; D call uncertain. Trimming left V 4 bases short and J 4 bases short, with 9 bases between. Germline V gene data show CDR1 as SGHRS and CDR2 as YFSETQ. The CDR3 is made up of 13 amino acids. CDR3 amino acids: CASSGQPNQPQHF. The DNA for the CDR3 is TGCGCCAGCAGCGGGCAGCCAAATCAGCCCCAGCATTTT.

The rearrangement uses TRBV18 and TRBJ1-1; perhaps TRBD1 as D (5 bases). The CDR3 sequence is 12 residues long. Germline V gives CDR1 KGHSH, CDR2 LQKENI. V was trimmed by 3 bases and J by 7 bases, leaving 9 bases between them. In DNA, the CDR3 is TGTGCCAGCTCACCGGGGGGACTTGAAGCTTTCTTT. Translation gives CASSPGGLEAFF.

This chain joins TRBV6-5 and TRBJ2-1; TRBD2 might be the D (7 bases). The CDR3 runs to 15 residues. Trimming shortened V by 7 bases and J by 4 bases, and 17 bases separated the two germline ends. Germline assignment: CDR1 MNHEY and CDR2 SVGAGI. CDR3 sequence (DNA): TGTGCCAGCATCCGAGGGAGGGGGGCATACAATGAGCAGTTCTTC. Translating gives CASIRGRGAYNEQFF.

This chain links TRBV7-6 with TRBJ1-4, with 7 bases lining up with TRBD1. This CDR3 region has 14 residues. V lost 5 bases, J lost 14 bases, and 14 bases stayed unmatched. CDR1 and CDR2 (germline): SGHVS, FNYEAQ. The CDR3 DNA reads TGTGCCAGCAGCCCCGGGACAGCCCTTGCAGGGCTGTTTTTT. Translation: CASSPGTALAGLFF.

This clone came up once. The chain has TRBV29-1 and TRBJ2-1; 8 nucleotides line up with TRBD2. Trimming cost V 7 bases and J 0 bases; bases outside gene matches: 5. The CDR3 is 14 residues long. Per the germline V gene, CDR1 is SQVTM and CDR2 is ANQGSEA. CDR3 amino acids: CSAVSGGSYNEQFF. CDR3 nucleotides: TGCAGCGCAGTCAGCGGGGGCTCCTACAATGAGCAGTTCTTC.